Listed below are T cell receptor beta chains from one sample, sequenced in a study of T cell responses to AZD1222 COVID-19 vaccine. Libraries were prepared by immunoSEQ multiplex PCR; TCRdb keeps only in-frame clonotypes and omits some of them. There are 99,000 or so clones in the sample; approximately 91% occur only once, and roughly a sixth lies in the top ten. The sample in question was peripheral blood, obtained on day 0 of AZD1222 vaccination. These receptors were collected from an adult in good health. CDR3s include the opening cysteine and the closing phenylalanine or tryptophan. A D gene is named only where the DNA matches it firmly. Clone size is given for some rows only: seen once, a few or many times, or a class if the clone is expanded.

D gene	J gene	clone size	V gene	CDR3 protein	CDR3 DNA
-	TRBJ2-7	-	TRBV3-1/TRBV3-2	CASSQRGNYEQYF	TGTGCCAGCAGCCAAAGGGGAAACTACGAGCAGTACTTC
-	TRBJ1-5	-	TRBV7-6	CASSLVGGNQPQHF	TGTGCCAGCAGCTTAGTCGGCGGGAATCAGCCCCAGCATTTT
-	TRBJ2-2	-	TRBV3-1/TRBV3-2	CASSPSLVGGPWTGELFF	TGTGCCAGCAGCCCCTCACTAGTGGGGGGGCCTTGGACCGGGGAGCTGTTTTTT
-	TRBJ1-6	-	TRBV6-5	CASSYGTWDHNSPLHF	TGTGCCAGCAGTTACGGGACCTGGGACCATAATTCACCCCTCCACTTT
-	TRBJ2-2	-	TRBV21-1	CASRNPGTGNTGELFF	TGTGCCAGCAGAAACCCCGGGACAGGGAACACCGGGGAGCTGTTTTTT
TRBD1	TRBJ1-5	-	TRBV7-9	CASSPTEQGVDSNQPQHF	TGTGCCAGCAGCCCCACTGAACAGGGGGTCGATAGCAATCAGCCCCAGCATTTT
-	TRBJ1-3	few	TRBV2	CASRASALGNTIYF	TGTGCCAGCAGGGCTTCGGCCCTCGGAAACACCATATATTTT
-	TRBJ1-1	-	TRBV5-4	CASSPTGGNTEAFF	TGTGCCAGCAGCCCCACGGGGGGGAACACTGAAGCTTTCTTT
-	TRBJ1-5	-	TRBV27	CASSYSPGGLEPQHF	TGTGCCAGCAGTTACTCGCCTGGGGGGTTAGAGCCCCAGCATTTT
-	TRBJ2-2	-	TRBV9	CASSTNWGANTELFF	TGTGCCAGCAGTACCAACTGGGGGGCGAATACGGAGCTGTTTTTT
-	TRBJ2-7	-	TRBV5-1	CASSLGLGIGEQYF	TGCGCCAGCAGCTTGGGACTTGGAATAGGCGAGCAGTACTTC